These 2 T cell receptor beta chains originate from one sample sequenced in a study of radiotherapy plus CTLA-4 blockade in lung cancer. Using immunoSEQ multiplex PCR, the repertoire was profiled, and TCRdb retains in-frame clones only, with some absent. Of approximately 77,000 clones in the sample, around 76% are singletons; the top ten hold 22%. This specimen consisted of peripheral blood, obtained from a patient treated with radiotherapy plus ipilimumab. These receptors came from a human donor with non-small cell lung cancer whose response to radiotherapy plus ipilimumab could not be evaluated. Some clones in this sample may be carry-over from other donors' samples.

V is TRBV14 and J is TRBJ2-2; possibly TRBD1 for D (6 bases). CDR1 and CDR2 (germline): SGHDN, FVKESK. V was pared by 1 base and J by 4 bases, with 16 bases between. The CDR3 covers 17 residues. The CDR3 DNA reads TGTGCCAGCAGCCAAGCTACCGGACAGCGAATCACCGGGGAGCTGTTTTTT. Translating it yields CASSQATGQRITGELFF. Using reference TRBV14 and TRBJ2-2 for the parts outside the CDR3, the full variable domain is EAGVTQFPSHSVIEKGQTVTLRCDPISGHDNLYWYRRVMGKEIKFLLHFVKESKQDESGMPNNRFLAERTGGTYSTLKVQPAELEDSGVYFCASSQATGQRITGELFFGEGSRLTVL.

The rearrangement joins TRBV19 to TRBJ2-3; D remains ambiguous. Germline CDR1 reads LNHDA; CDR2 reads SQIVND (reference sequence). V gave up 0 bases and J gave up 5 bases, with 9 bases separating them. This CDR3 is built from 14 residues. Written as DNA, the CDR3 is TGTGCCAGTAGTATAGAGCCCGGGTTAGATACGCAGTATTTT. Protein: CASSIEPGLDTQYF.